This T cell receptor beta chain was profiled in a study of blood T cell repertoires in COVID-19. In terms of age and location, participants ranged from about 18 to 90 years and lived in about 25 US areas. In the 2 weeks before study entry, exposed participants met a COVID-19 case, which was PCR-confirmed or clinician-diagnosed. This CDR3 region has 16 residues. Germline trimming cut 5 bases from V and 11 bases from J; bases unmatched to any gene: 12. Per the germline V gene, CDR1 is SGHTA and CDR2 is FQGNSA. This clone was found a few times. Generated by immunoSEQ multiplex PCR, the TCRdb table keeps only in-frame clones and is missing some. The sample holds 200,000 to 250,000 clones, under 90% seen once.

This sequence originates from a woman aged 35 to 49 who had been exposed to COVID-19. V usage is TRBV7-2 and J usage is TRBJ1-4; TRBD1 agrees at 12 bases. Material: PBMCs or T cells enriched from blood (not recorded which). CDR3 nucleotides: TGTGCCAGCAGCCAAATAGGGACAGGGGGCCCGGGGAAACTGTTTTTT. Translated: CASSQIGTGGPGKLFF.